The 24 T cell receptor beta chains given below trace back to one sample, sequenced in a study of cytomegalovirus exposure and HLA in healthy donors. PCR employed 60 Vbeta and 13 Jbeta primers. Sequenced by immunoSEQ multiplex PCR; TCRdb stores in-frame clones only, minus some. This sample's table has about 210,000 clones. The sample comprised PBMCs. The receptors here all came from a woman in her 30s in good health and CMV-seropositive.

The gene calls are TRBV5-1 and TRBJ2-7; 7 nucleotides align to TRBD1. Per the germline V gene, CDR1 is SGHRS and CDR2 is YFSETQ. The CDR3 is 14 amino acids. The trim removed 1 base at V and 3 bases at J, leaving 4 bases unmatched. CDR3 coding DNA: TGCGCCAGCAGCTTGACAGGGGCGGACTACGAGCAGTACTTC. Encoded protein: CASSLTGADYEQYF.

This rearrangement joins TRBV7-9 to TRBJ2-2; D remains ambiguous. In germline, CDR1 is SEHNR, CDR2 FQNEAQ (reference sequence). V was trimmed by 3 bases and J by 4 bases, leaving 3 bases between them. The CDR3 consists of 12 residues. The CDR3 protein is CASSFSTGELFF. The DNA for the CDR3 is TGTGCCAGCAGCTTCAGCACCGGGGAGCTGTTTTTT. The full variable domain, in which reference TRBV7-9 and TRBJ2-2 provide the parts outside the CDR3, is DTGVSQNPRHKITKRGQNVTFRCDPISEHNRLYWYRQTLGQGPEFLTYFQNEAQLEKSRLLSDRFSAERPKGSFSTLEIQRTEQGDSAMYLCASSFSTGELFFGEGSRLTVL.

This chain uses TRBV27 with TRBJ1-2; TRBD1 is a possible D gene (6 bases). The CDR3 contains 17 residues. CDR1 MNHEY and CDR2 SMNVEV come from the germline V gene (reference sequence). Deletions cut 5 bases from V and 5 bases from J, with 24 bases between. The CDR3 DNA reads TGTGCCAGCAGTCCCCACCCCTCAGGGGCCTTGGGGTATGGCTACACCTTC. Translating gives CASSPHPSGALGYGYTF.

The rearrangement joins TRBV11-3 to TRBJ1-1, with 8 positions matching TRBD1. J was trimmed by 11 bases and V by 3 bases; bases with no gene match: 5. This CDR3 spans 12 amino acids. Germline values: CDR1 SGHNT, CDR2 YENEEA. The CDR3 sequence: CASSFVRGQAFF. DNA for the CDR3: TGTGCCAGCAGCTTTGTCAGGGGGCAGGCTTTCTTT.

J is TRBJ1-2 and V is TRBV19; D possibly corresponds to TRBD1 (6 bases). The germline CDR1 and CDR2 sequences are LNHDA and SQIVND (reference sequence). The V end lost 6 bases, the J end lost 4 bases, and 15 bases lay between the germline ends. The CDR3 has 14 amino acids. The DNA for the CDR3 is TGTGCCAGTAGATTTGGACAGCATGTCTATGGCTACACCTTC. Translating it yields CASRFGQHVYGYTF.

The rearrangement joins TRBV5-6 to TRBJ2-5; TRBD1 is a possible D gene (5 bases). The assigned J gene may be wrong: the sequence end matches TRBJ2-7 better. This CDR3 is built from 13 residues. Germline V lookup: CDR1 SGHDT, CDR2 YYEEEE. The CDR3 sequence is CASSLSSRGEQYF. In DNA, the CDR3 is TGTGCCAGCAGCTTGTCATCTAGGGGCGAGCAGTACTTC.

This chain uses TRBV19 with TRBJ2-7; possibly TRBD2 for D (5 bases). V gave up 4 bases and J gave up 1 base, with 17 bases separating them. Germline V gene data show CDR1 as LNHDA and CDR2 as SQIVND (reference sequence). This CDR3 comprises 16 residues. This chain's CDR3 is CASSTLLGSGSYEQYF. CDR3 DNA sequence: TGTGCCAGTAGTACCCTCTTAGGGAGTGGATCCTACGAGCAGTACTTC.

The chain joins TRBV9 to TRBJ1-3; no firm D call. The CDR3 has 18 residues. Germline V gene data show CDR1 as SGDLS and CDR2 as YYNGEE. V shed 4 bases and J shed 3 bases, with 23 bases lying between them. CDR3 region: CASSSNPERAYRGNTIYF. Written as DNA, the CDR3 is TGTGCCAGCAGCTCTAACCCGGAGAGGGCATATCGTGGAAACACCATATATTTT. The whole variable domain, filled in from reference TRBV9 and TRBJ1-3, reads DSGVTQTPKHLITATGQRVTLRCSPRSGDLSVYWYQQSLDQGLQFLIQYYNGEERAKGNILERFSAQQFPDLHSELNLSSLELGDSALYFCASSSNPERAYRGNTIYFGEGSWLTVV.

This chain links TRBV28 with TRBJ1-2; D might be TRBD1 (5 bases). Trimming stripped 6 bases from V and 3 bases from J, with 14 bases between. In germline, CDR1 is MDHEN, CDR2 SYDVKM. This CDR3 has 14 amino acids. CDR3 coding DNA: TGTGCCAGCAGCCTGGGTGCAGGGCACTATGGCTACACCTTC. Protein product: CASSLGAGHYGYTF.

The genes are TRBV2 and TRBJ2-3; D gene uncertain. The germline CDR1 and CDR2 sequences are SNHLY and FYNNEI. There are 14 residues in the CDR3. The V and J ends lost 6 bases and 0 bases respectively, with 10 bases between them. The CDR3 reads CASRSRTSTDTQYF. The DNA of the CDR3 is TGTGCCAGCAGGTCTAGAACTAGCACAGATACGCAGTATTTT.

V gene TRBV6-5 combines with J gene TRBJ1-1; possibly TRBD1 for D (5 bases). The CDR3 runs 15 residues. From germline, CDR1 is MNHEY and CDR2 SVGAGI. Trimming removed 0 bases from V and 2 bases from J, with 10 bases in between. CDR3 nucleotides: TGTGCCAGCAGTTACTCGGGGGGTTTCAACACTGAAGCTTTCTTT. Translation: CASSYSGGFNTEAFF.

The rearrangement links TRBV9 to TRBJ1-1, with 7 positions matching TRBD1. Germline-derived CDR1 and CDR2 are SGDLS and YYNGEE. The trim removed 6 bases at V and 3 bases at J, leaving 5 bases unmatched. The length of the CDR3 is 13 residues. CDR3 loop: CASNRQGYTEAFF. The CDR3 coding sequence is TGTGCCAGCAATAGACAGGGATACACTGAAGCTTTCTTT.

The CDR3 DNA reads as TGTGCCAGCAGCAATATTAACTCTGGGGCCAACGTCCTGACTTTC. As protein: CASSNINSGANVLTF. This chain links TRBV7-2 with TRBJ2-6; unclear D gene. Trimming pared 5 bases from V and 0 bases from J, leaving 8 bases between. Germline CDR1 SGHTA, CDR2 FQGNSA. The CDR3 has 15 amino acids.

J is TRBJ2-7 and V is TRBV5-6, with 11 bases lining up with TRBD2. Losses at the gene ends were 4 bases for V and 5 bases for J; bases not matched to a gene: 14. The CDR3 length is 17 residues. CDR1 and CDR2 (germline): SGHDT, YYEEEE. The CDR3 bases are TGTGCCAGCAGCCTCCGGGGGGTAGCGGGAGGGTGGAACGAGCAGTACTTC. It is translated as CASSLRGVAGGWNEQYF.

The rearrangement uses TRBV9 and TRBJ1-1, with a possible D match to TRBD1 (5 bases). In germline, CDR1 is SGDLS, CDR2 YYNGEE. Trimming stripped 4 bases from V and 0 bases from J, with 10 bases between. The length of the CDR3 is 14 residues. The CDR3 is CASSSRQMNTEAFF. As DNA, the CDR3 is TGTGCCAGCAGCTCCCGACAGATGAACACTGAAGCTTTCTTT.

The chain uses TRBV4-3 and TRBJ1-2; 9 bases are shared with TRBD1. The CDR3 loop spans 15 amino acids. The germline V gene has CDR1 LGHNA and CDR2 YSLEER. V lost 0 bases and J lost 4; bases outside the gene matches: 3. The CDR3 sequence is CASSQDLGQGYGYTF. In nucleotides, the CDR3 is TGCGCCAGCAGCCAAGATTTGGGACAGGGCTATGGCTACACCTTC.

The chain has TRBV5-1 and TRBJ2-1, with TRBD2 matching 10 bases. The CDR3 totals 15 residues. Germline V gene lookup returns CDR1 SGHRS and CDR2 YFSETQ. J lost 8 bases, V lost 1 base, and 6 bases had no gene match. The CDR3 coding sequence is TGCGCCAGCAGCTTGATCGGGCTAGCGGGAGATGAGCAGTTCTTC. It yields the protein CASSLIGLAGDEQFF.

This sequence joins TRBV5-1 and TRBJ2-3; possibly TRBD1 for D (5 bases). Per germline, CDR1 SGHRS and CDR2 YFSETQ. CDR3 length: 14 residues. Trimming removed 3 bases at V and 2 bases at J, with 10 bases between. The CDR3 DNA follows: TGCGCCAGCAGCTATGGCAGGGCCACAGATACGCAGTATTTT. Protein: CASSYGRATDTQYF. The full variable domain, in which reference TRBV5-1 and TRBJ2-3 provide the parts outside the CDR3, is KAGVTQTPRYLIKTRGQQVTLSCSPISGHRSVSWYQQTPGQGLQFLFEYFSETQRNKGNFPGRFSGRQFSNSRSEMNVSTLELGDSALYLCASSYGRATDTQYFGPGTRLTVL.

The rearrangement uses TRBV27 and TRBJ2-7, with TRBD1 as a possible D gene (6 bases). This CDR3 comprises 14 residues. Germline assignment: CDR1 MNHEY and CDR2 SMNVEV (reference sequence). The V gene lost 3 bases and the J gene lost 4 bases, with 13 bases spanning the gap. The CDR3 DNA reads TGTGCCAGCAGTTTTGGACAGAGCCCTTACGAGCAGTACTTC. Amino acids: CASSFGQSPYEQYF.

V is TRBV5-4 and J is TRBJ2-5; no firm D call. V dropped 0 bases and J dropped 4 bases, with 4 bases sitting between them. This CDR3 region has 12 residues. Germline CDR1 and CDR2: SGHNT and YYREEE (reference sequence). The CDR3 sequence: CASSLAGETQYF. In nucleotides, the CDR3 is TGTGCCAGCAGCTTGGCCGGAGAGACCCAGTACTTC.

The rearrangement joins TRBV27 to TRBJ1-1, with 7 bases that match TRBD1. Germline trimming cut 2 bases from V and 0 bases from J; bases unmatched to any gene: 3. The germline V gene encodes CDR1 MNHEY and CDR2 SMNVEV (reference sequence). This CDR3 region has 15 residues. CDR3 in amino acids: CASSLTTGVNTEAFF. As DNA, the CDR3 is TGTGCCAGCAGTTTAACCACAGGGGTGAACACTGAAGCTTTCTTT.

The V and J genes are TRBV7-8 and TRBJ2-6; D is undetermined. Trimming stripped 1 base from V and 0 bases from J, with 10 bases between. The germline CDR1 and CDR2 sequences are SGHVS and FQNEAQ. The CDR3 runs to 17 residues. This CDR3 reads CASSLGNSFSGANVLTF. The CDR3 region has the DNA TGTGCCAGCAGCTTAGGGAACAGCTTCTCTGGGGCCAACGTCCTGACTTTC.

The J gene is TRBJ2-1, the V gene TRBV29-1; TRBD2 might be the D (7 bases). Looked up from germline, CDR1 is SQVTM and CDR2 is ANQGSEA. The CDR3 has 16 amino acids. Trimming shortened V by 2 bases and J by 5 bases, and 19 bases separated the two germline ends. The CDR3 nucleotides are TGCAGCGTTGAATTGTTGAACGGGGGGCTCAACAATGAGCAGTTCTTC. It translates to CSVELLNGGLNNEQFF.

CDR3 bases: TGCGCCAGCAGTGAGGGGGTAGCAGGCGGGGAGACCCAGTACTTC. Amino acid sequence: CASSEGVAGGETQYF. The J gene is TRBJ2-5, the V gene TRBV10-1; D is perhaps TRBD2 (5 bases). Germline V gene sequence: CDR1 WNHNN, CDR2 SYGVQD (reference sequence). Trimming left V 2 bases short and J 5 bases short, with 15 bases between. This CDR3 has 15 residues.